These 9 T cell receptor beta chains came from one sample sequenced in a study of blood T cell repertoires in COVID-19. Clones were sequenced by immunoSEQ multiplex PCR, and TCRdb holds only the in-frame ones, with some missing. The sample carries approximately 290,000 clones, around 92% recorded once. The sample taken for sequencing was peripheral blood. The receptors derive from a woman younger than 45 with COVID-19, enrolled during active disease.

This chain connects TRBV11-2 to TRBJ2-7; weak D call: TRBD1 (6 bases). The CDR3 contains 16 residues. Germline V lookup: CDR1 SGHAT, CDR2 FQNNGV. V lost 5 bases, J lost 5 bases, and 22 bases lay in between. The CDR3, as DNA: TGTGCCAGCAGCAAACCACTACAGGGTTCATCCCACGAGCAGTACTTC. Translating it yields CASSKPLQGSSHEQYF.

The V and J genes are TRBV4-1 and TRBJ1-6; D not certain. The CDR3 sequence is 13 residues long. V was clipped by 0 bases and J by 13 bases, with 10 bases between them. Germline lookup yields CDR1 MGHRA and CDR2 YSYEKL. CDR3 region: CASSQEEDSPLHF. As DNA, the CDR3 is TGCGCCAGCAGCCAAGAGGAGGACTCTCCCCTCCACTTT.

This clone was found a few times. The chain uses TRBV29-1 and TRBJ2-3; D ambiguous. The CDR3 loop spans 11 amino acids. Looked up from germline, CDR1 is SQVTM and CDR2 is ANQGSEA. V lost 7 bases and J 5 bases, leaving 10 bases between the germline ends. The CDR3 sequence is CSGYFGDTQYF. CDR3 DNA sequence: TGCAGCGGCTATTTCGGAGATACGCAGTATTTT.

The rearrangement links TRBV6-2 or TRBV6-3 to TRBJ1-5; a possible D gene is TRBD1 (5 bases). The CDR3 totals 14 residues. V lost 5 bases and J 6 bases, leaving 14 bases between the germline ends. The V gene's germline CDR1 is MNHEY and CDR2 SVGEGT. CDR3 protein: CASSTLGGSQPQHF. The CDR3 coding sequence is TGTGCCAGCAGTACACTGGGGGGTAGTCAGCCCCAGCATTTT.

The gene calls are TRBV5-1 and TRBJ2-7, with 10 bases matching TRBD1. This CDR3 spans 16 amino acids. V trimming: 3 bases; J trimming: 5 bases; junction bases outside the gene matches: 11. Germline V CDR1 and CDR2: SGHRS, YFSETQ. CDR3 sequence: CASSWGTGTGEDEQYF. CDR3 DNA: TGCGCCAGCAGCTGGGGAACCGGGACAGGGGAGGACGAGCAGTACTTC.

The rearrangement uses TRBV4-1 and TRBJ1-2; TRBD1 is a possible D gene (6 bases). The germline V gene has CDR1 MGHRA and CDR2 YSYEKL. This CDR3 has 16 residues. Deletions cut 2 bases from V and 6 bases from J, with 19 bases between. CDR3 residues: CASSQTLRGGAHGYTF. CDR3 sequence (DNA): TGCGCCAGCAGCCAAACCCTGAGGGGGGGCGCGCATGGCTACACCTTC.

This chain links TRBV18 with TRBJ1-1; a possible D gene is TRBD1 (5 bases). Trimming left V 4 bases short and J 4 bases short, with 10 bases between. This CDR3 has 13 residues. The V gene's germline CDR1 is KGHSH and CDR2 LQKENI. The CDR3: CASSRGGSTEAFF. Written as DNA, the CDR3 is TGTGCCAGCTCACGGGGCGGAAGCACTGAAGCTTTCTTT.

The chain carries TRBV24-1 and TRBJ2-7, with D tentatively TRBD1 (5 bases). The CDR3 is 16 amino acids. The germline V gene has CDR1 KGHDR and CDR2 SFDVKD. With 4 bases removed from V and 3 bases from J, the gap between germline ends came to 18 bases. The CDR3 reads CATSEGNPGLSYEQYF. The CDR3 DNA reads TGTGCCACCAGTGAGGGGAATCCAGGGCTCAGCTACGAGCAGTACTTC.

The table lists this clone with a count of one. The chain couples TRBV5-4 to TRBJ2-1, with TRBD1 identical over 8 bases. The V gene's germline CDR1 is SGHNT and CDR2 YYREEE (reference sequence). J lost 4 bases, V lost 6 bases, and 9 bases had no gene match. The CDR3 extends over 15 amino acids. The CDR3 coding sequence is TGTGCCAGCACCTCCGGACAGGGAACATACAATGAGCAGTTCTTC. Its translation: CASTSGQGTYNEQFF.